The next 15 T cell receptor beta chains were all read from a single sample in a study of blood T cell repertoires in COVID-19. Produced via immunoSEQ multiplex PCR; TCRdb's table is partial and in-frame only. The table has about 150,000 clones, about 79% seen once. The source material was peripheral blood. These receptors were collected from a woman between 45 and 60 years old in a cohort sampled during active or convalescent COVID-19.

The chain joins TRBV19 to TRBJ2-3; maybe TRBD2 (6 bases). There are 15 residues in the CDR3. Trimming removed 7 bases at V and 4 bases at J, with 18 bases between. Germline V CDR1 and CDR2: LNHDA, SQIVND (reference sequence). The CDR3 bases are TGTGCCAGTACCAAGAGCTGGCGGGGTTCAGATACGCAGTATTTT. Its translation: CASTKSWRGSDTQYF. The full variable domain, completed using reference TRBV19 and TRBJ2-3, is DGGITQSPKYLFRKEGQNVTLSCEQNLNHDAMYWYRQDPGQGLRLIYYSQIVNDFQKGDIAEGYSVSREKKESFPLTVTSAQKNPTAFYLCASTKSWRGSDTQYFGPGTRLTVL.

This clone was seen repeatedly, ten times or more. The CDR3 coding sequence is TGTGCCAGCAGCTTAGAGCGGGGGGGCATTTTGGAGACCCAGTACTTC. This sequence encodes CASSLERGGILETQYF. The chain is built from TRBV7-2 and TRBJ2-5; 10 nucleotides agree with TRBD2. V trimming: 1 base; J trimming: 5 bases; junction bases outside the gene matches: 7. CDR1 is SGHTA and CDR2 is FQGNSA in the germline V gene. The CDR3 has 16 residues.

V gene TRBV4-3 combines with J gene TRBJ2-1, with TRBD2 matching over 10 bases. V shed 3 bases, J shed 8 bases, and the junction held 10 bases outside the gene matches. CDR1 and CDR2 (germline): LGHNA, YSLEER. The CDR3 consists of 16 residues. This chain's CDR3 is CASSHLLAGDSYEQFF. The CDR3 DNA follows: TGCGCCAGCAGCCATCTTCTAGCGGGGGACAGTTATGAGCAGTTCTTC.

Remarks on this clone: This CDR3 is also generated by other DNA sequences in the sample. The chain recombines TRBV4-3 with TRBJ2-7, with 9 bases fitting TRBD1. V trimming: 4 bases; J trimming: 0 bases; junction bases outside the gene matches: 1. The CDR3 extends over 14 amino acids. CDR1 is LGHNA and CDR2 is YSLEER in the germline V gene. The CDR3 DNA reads TGCGCCAGCAGCCCGGGACAGGGCTCCTACGAGCAGTACTTC. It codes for CASSPGQGSYEQYF.

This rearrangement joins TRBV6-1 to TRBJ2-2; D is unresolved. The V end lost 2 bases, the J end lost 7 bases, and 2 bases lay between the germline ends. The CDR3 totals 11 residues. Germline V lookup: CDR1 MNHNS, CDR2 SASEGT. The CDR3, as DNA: TGTGCCAGCAGTGAATACGGGGAGCTGTTTTTT. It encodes CASSEYGELFF.

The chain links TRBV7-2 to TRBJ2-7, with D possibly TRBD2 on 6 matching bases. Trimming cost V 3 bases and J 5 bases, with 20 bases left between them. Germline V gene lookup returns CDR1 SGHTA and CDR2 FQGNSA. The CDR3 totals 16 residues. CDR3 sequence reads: CASSFFSRGRAHEQYF. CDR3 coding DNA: TGTGCCAGCAGCTTTTTCTCGCGGGGCAGGGCCCACGAGCAGTACTTC.

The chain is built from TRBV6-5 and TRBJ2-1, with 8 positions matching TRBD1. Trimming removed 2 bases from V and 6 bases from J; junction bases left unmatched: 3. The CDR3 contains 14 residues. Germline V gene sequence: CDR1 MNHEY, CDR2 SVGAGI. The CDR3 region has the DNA TGTGCCAGCAGTTACCTAGGACAGGGCAATGAGCAGTTCTTC. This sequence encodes CASSYLGQGNEQFF.

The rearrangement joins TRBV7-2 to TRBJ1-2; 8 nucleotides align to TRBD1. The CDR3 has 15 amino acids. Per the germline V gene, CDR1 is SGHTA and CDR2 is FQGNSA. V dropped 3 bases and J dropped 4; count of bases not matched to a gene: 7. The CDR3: CASSFYGQGVYGYTF. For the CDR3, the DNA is TGTGCCAGCAGCTTTTATGGACAGGGCGTCTATGGCTACACCTTC.

The CDR3 loop reads CASSTDRAFNEKLFF. The CDR3 DNA follows: TGTGCCAGTAGTACTGACAGGGCCTTTAATGAAAAACTGTTTTTT. This rearrangement joins TRBV19 to TRBJ1-4, with 7 bases fitting TRBD1. V was clipped by 4 bases and J by 4 bases; unmatched bases: 6. CDR1 and CDR2 (germline): LNHDA, SQIVND (reference sequence). The CDR3 has 15 residues.

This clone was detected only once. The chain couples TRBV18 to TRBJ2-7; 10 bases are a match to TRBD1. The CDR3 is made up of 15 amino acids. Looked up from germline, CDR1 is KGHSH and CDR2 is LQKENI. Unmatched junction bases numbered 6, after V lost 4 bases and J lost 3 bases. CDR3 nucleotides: TGTGCCAGCTCACTTTCCGGGACAGGGGTCTACGAGCAGTACTTC. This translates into CASSLSGTGVYEQYF.

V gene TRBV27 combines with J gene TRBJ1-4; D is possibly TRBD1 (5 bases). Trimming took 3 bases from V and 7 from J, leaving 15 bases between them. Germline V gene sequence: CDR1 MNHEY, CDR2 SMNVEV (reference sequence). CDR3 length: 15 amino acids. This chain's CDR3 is CASSFGGGGGEKLFF. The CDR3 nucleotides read TGTGCCAGCAGTTTTGGCGGGGGAGGCGGTGAAAAACTGTTTTTT.

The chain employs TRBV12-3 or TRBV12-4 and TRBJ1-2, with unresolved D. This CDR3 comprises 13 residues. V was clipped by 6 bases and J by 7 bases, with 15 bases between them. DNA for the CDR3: TGTGCCAGCAGACCCGACACCATCTGTGGCTACACCTTC. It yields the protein CASRPDTICGYTF.

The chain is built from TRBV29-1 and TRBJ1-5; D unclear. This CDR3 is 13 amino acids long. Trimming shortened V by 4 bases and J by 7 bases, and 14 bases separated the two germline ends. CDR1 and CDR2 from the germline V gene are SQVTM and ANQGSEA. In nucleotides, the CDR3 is TGCAGCGTTGTCCCCGGGTCCGGACAGCCCCAGCATTTT. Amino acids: CSVVPGSGQPQHF.

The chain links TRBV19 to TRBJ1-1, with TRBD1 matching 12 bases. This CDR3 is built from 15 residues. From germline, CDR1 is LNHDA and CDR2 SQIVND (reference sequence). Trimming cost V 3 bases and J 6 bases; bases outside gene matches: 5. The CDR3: CASSMGQGALAEAFF. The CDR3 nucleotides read TGTGCCAGTAGTATGGGACAGGGGGCGCTCGCTGAAGCTTTCTTT.

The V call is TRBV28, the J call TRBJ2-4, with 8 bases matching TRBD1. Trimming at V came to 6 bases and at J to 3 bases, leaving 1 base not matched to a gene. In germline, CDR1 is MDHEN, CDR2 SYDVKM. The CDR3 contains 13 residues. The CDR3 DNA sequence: TGTGCCAGCAGGGACAGGGTCAAAAACATTCAGTACTTC. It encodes CASRDRVKNIQYF.